This TCR beta chain stems from a study of blood T cell repertoires in COVID-19. Study-wide context: Nucleic acid was either cDNA or gDNA, and it came from T cells, B-cell-depleted T cells, or PBMCs.

This clone was picked up one time. Membership in each cohort depended on participant-reported clinical history. Using immunoSEQ multiplex PCR, the repertoire was profiled, and TCRdb retains in-frame clones only, with some absent. This table has approximately 400,000 clones, approximately 93% appearing once. Germline CDR1 is SQVTM and CDR2 is ANQGSEA. This CDR3 contains 12 residues. Trimming took off 7 bases at V and 4 bases at J, with 13 bases between the two ends. The chain has TRBV29-1 and TRBJ1-1, with D unclear. Source material: PBMCs or T cells enriched from blood (not recorded which). This sequence was found in a woman aged 40 to 50 who had been exposed to COVID-19. The chain's CDR3 is CSANLESTEAFF. Written as DNA, the CDR3 is TGCAGCGCTAACCTAGAATCCACTGAAGCTTTCTTT.